These T cell receptor beta chains were read from a single sample in a study of blood T cell repertoires in COVID-19. Data came from immunoSEQ multiplex PCR; TCRdb stores just in-frame clones and leaves some out. The sample lists about 140,000 clones, about 86% seen once, with about 8% in the top ten. Sequencing was done on a sample of peripheral blood. The receptors were sampled from a woman in her sixties or seventies with acute or convalescent COVID-19. Each CDR3 is given with its conserved first and last residue. The D gene is left open where the match is weak. Clone sizes are given selectively: once, few, many, or a class where the clone is expanded.

j_gene: TRBJ1-1
abundance: NA
d_gene: TRBD1
v_gene: TRBV11-3
CDR3nt: TGTGCCAGCAGGTATGACGGTTTGGGACAGGAAGCTTTCTTT
CDR3aa: CASRYDGLGQEAFF

j_gene: TRBJ2-3
abundance: NA
d_gene: TRBD1
v_gene: TRBV10-1
CDR3nt: TGCGCCAGCAGTGAGTCGGGACAGGGTAAAGATACGCAGTATTTT
CDR3aa: CASSESGQGKDTQYF

j_gene: TRBJ1-1
abundance: NA
d_gene: NA
v_gene: TRBV12-2
CDR3nt: TGTGCAAGTCGCTTAGTTCAGTTCGTGACAGGGGACATCACTGAAGCTTTCTTT
CDR3aa: CASRLVQFVTGDITEAFF

j_gene: TRBJ2-7
abundance: NA
d_gene: TRBD1
v_gene: TRBV27
CDR3nt: TGTGCCAGCAGTTTTAGACAGGGGTCCCAAGTCTACGAGCAGTACTTC
CDR3aa: CASSFRQGSQVYEQYF

j_gene: TRBJ2-5
abundance: few
d_gene: TRBD2
v_gene: TRBV7-2
CDR3nt: TGTGCCAGCAGCTTAGCGAGCGGGGCAAAGACCCAGTACTTC
CDR3aa: CASSLASGAKTQYF

j_gene: TRBJ1-1
abundance: NA
d_gene: NA
v_gene: TRBV6-5
CDR3nt: TGTGCCAGCAGTTACCGGCGGGCTGAAGCTTTCTTT
CDR3aa: CASSYRRAEAFF

j_gene: TRBJ2-2
abundance: NA
d_gene: NA
v_gene: TRBV19
CDR3nt: TGTGCCAGTAGTTTGGAGGGAGCCGGGGAGCTGTTTTTT
CDR3aa: CASSLEGAGELFF

j_gene: TRBJ1-1
abundance: NA
d_gene: TRBD1
v_gene: TRBV6-5
CDR3nt: TGTGCCAGCAGTTACTCCCAGGGGGCGAACACTGAAGCTTTCTTT
CDR3aa: CASSYSQGANTEAFF

j_gene: TRBJ1-3
abundance: NA
d_gene: NA
v_gene: TRBV30
CDR3nt: TGTGCCTGGAGTCGCGGGGGAAACACCATATATTTT
CDR3aa: CAWSRGGNTIYF

j_gene: TRBJ2-7
abundance: NA
d_gene: TRBD1
v_gene: TRBV5-1
CDR3nt: TGCGCCAGCAGCTCCGGGACAGGGCCCTACGAGCAGTACTTC
CDR3aa: CASSSGTGPYEQYF

j_gene: TRBJ1-1
abundance: NA
d_gene: NA
v_gene: TRBV6-5
CDR3nt: TGTGCCAGCAGTTACTCCCCCTCTGGCAGATCTTTCTTT
CDR3aa: CASSYSPSGRSFF

j_gene: TRBJ1-2
abundance: NA
d_gene: TRBD1
v_gene: TRBV5-4
CDR3nt: TGTGCCAGCAGCTTAGGGACAGGGGCCAGTGGCTACACCTTC
CDR3aa: CASSLGTGASGYTF

j_gene: TRBJ2-5
abundance: NA
d_gene: NA
v_gene: TRBV6-5
CDR3nt: TGTGCCAGCAGTTACTCCTACCAAGAGACCCAGTACTTC
CDR3aa: CASSYSYQETQYF

j_gene: TRBJ2-3
abundance: NA
d_gene: TRBD2
v_gene: TRBV19
CDR3nt: TGTGCCAGTAGTATAGGGGGGGGGAGCAATACGCAGTATTTT
CDR3aa: CASSIGGGSNTQYF

j_gene: TRBJ1-1
abundance: once
d_gene: NA
v_gene: TRBV4-1
CDR3nt: TGCGCCAGCAGCCAAGAGGGGGCAGGGCCAAAAGCTTTCTTT
CDR3aa: CASSQEGAGPKAFF

j_gene: TRBJ2-1
abundance: NA
d_gene: TRBD1
v_gene: TRBV25-1
CDR3nt: TGTGCCAGCAGTGAACCGGACAGGGGGGGATACAATGAGCAGTTCTTC
CDR3aa: CASSEPDRGGYNEQFF

j_gene: TRBJ2-1
abundance: NA
d_gene: NA
v_gene: TRBV5-1
CDR3nt: TGCGCCAGCAGCGCCCTAGGGGTCTCCTACAATGAGCAGTTCTTC
CDR3aa: CASSALGVSYNEQFF

j_gene: TRBJ1-5
abundance: NA
d_gene: NA
v_gene: TRBV4-3
CDR3nt: TGCGCCAGCAGCCAAGATGCGGTACAATCGGAGCCCCAGCATTTT
CDR3aa: CASSQDAVQSEPQHF

j_gene: TRBJ2-7
abundance: NA
d_gene: NA
v_gene: TRBV27
CDR3nt: TGTGCCAGCAGTTTGAGAGGTCCTCCTCCCTACGAGCAGTACTTC
CDR3aa: CASSLRGPPPYEQYF

j_gene: TRBJ2-7
abundance: NA
d_gene: NA
v_gene: TRBV20-1
CDR3nt: TGCAGTGCTACTCCTCAGGGCGAGCAGTACTTC
CDR3aa: CSATPQGEQYF

j_gene: TRBJ1-5
abundance: NA
d_gene: TRBD1
v_gene: TRBV28
CDR3nt: TGTGCCAGCAGTGGGACAGGCGGACTAGTTTCCCAGCATTTT
CDR3aa: CASSGTGGLVSQHF

j_gene: TRBJ2-5
abundance: NA
d_gene: TRBD2
v_gene: TRBV11-3
CDR3nt: TGTGCCAGCAGCTTTCTTCCGGGGGGAAAAGAGACCCAGTACTTC
CDR3aa: CASSFLPGGKETQYF

j_gene: TRBJ1-6
abundance: NA
d_gene: NA
v_gene: TRBV19
CDR3nt: TGTGCCAGTACCGCCAAGAGATTTAATTCACCCCTCCACTTT
CDR3aa: CASTAKRFNSPLHF

j_gene: TRBJ1-1
abundance: NA
d_gene: NA
v_gene: TRBV18
CDR3nt: TGTGCCAGCTCACCATCAGGGATCTTGAACACTGAAGCTTTCTTT
CDR3aa: CASSPSGILNTEAFF

j_gene: TRBJ2-2
abundance: few
d_gene: TRBD2
v_gene: TRBV7-9
CDR3nt: TGTGCCAGCAGCTATTCGGCCGGGTCACTAGCGGCGAACACCGGGGAGCTGTTTTTT
CDR3aa: CASSYSAGSLAANTGELFF

j_gene: TRBJ2-7
abundance: NA
d_gene: NA
v_gene: TRBV5-1
CDR3nt: TGCGCCAGCAGATCCGGACAGATCTCCTACGAGCAGTACTTC
CDR3aa: CASRSGQISYEQYF

j_gene: TRBJ1-3
abundance: NA
d_gene: NA
v_gene: TRBV2
CDR3nt: TGTGCCAGCAGTGAAGAAGGGAGCGGGCCCGGAAACACCATATATTTT
CDR3aa: CASSEEGSGPGNTIYF

j_gene: TRBJ2-3
abundance: NA
d_gene: TRBD2
v_gene: TRBV18
CDR3nt: TGTGCCAGCCGTGGTCTAGCGGGGGCGCAGGATACGCAGTATTTT
CDR3aa: CASRGLAGAQDTQYF

j_gene: TRBJ1-5
abundance: few
d_gene: TRBD1
v_gene: TRBV5-6
CDR3nt: TGTGCCAGCAGCTCGGGCAGGGGGCAGGAGCAGCCCCAGCATTTT
CDR3aa: CASSSGRGQEQPQHF

j_gene: TRBJ2-2
abundance: NA
d_gene: NA
v_gene: TRBV21-1
CDR3nt: TGTGCCAGCAGCAAATGGCGACCGGGGGACACCGGGGAGCTGTTTTTT
CDR3aa: CASSKWRPGDTGELFF

j_gene: TRBJ2-7
abundance: NA
d_gene: TRBD2
v_gene: TRBV4-3
CDR3nt: TGCGCCAGCAGCCAAGATCATATCGGGGGGGTGGCCTACGAGCAGTACTTC
CDR3aa: CASSQDHIGGVAYEQYF

j_gene: TRBJ2-4
abundance: NA
d_gene: NA
v_gene: TRBV11-3
CDR3nt: TGTGCCAGCAGCCCTCGACTAGCCAAAAACATTCAGTACTTC
CDR3aa: CASSPRLAKNIQYF

j_gene: TRBJ2-1
abundance: NA
d_gene: NA
v_gene: TRBV5-1
CDR3nt: TGCGCCAGCAGCTCCTCCCCGGGGGACAATGAGCAGTTCTTC
CDR3aa: CASSSSPGDNEQFF

j_gene: TRBJ2-7
abundance: NA
d_gene: NA
v_gene: TRBV11-3
CDR3nt: TGTGCCAGCAGCTTGGCCTTAGTGACAAGTGTCCCCGACGAGCAGTACTTC
CDR3aa: CASSLALVTSVPDEQYF

j_gene: TRBJ2-2
abundance: NA
d_gene: NA
v_gene: TRBV5-4
CDR3nt: TGTGCCAGCAGCTTACCCGGTAGGGGCCCAGCTTCGAACACCGGGGAGCTGTTTTTT
CDR3aa: CASSLPGRGPASNTGELFF

j_gene: TRBJ1-6
abundance: NA
d_gene: NA
v_gene: TRBV6-5
CDR3nt: TGTGCCAGCCTTCGAAGGGGGTCACCCCTCCACTTT
CDR3aa: CASLRRGSPLHF

j_gene: TRBJ1-1
abundance: NA
d_gene: NA
v_gene: TRBV9
CDR3nt: TGTGCCAGCAGCGTAATTCAAGGGGCTGAAGCTTTCTTT
CDR3aa: CASSVIQGAEAFF

j_gene: TRBJ1-2
abundance: NA
d_gene: TRBD1
v_gene: TRBV28
CDR3nt: TGTGCCAGCAGTTTAGGCAGGGGGAGGTCCTATGGCTACACCTTC
CDR3aa: CASSLGRGRSYGYTF

j_gene: TRBJ1-1
abundance: NA
d_gene: NA
v_gene: TRBV7-9
CDR3nt: TGTGCCAGCAGCGCGTTCGGGACAACGCGCGGCAAAGCTTTCTTT
CDR3aa: CASSAFGTTRGKAFF

j_gene: TRBJ1-2
abundance: few
d_gene: NA
v_gene: TRBV4-1
CDR3nt: TGCGCCAGCAGCCAAGATAAGGTGTTGGAGGGAACCTATGGCTACACCTTC
CDR3aa: CASSQDKVLEGTYGYTF

j_gene: TRBJ1-2
abundance: NA
d_gene: TRBD1
v_gene: TRBV5-4
CDR3nt: TGTGCCAGCAGTCGACAGGGGGCTGAAGGCTACACCTTC
CDR3aa: CASSRQGAEGYTF

j_gene: TRBJ2-1
abundance: NA
d_gene: TRBD2
v_gene: TRBV5-5
CDR3nt: TGTGCCAGCAGCTTGCCTAGCGGGGATGAGCAGTTCTTC
CDR3aa: CASSLPSGDEQFF

j_gene: TRBJ1-1
abundance: NA
d_gene: NA
v_gene: TRBV6-5
CDR3nt: TGTGCCAGCAGGTATGGTGTGCGGACTGAAGCTTTCTTT
CDR3aa: CASRYGVRTEAFF

j_gene: TRBJ2-7
abundance: NA
d_gene: TRBD1
v_gene: TRBV27
CDR3nt: TGTGCCAGCAGTTTAAACGGACAGGGCGCCGAGCAGTACTTC
CDR3aa: CASSLNGQGAEQYF

j_gene: TRBJ1-5
abundance: NA
d_gene: NA
v_gene: TRBV6-5
CDR3nt: TGTGCCAGCAGGTCTTATAGCAATCAGCCCCAGCATTTT
CDR3aa: CASRSYSNQPQHF

j_gene: TRBJ2-1
abundance: NA
d_gene: NA
v_gene: TRBV11-3
CDR3nt: TGTGCCAGCAGCTTAGATACTGGTTTAAGCTCCTACAATGAGCAGTTCTTC
CDR3aa: CASSLDTGLSSYNEQFF

j_gene: TRBJ1-5
abundance: NA
d_gene: NA
v_gene: TRBV29-1
CDR3nt: TGCAGCGTTGGCCTATCACCAGGGGAGCCCCAGCATTTT
CDR3aa: CSVGLSPGEPQHF

j_gene: TRBJ1-1
abundance: NA
d_gene: TRBD1
v_gene: TRBV11-2
CDR3nt: TGTGCCAGCGCCGTGATACAGGGGCAGACTGAAGCTTTCTTT
CDR3aa: CASAVIQGQTEAFF